This T cell receptor beta chain derives from a study of T cells in Graves' hyperthyroidism and ophthalmopathy. The CDR3 loop spans 13 amino acids. The V end lost 7 bases, the J end lost 6 bases, and 13 bases lay between the germline ends. In germline, CDR1 is SGHNT, CDR2 YENEEA. Details on this clonotype: Its antigen is as yet unknown.

Findings and caveats of the study: Stable hyperthyroidism and ophthalmopathy were separated using 13 V-J signatures. Blood also carried most thyroid clonotypes expanded above 0.001.

The cohort's ophthalmopathy patients, a group with duration under 3 months, had a Clinical Activity Score of at least 3 and a NOSPECS grade of at least 4. Out of approximately 10 ml of fresh peripheral blood came the PBMCs. Researchers amplified the TCR beta CDR3 regions from RNA transcripts. TCR CDR3 regions were first amplified by RT-PCR with HTBI primers. One entry per CDR3 protein results from TCRdb running MiXCR on the multiplex PCR reads. This table holds hundreds of thousands of distinct CDR3 sequences, 13% to 15% found once. The chain is built from TRBV11-3 and TRBJ2-1, with D perhaps TRBD2 (6 bases). This receptor was taken from a woman in her 50s with Graves' ophthalmopathy. Sequences were obtained from blood. CDR3 region: CASTLGGTNEQFF. The DNA for the CDR3 is TGTGCCAGCACCCTTGGAGGGACCAATGAGCAGTTCTTC.